Here is one T cell receptor (delta chain) with its context. Since a far larger clone is one base different, this is likely a read error. TCRdb repeated clone calling on the RT-PCR reads with CATT. The sample consists of about 1,500 delta-chain clones, around 3.9% of them appearing once. The sample originates from a study of gamma-delta T cells after stem cell transplantation. Trimming at V came to 5 bases and at J to 0 bases, leaving 8 bases not matched to a gene. Looked up from germline, CDR1 is GEAIGNYY and CDR2 is EKD. The CDR3 length is 15 residues. The sequencing sample was made of gamma-delta T cells. This TCR was sampled from a human donor. It is not recorded whose cells these are; they may come from a transplant donor. This rearrangement joins TRDV2 to TRDJ1, with TRDD3 identical over 7 bases. CDR3 coding DNA: TGTGCCTGTGGCCCTCTGGGGGCCGACACCGATAAACTCATCTTT. Protein sequence: CACGPLGADTDKLIF.